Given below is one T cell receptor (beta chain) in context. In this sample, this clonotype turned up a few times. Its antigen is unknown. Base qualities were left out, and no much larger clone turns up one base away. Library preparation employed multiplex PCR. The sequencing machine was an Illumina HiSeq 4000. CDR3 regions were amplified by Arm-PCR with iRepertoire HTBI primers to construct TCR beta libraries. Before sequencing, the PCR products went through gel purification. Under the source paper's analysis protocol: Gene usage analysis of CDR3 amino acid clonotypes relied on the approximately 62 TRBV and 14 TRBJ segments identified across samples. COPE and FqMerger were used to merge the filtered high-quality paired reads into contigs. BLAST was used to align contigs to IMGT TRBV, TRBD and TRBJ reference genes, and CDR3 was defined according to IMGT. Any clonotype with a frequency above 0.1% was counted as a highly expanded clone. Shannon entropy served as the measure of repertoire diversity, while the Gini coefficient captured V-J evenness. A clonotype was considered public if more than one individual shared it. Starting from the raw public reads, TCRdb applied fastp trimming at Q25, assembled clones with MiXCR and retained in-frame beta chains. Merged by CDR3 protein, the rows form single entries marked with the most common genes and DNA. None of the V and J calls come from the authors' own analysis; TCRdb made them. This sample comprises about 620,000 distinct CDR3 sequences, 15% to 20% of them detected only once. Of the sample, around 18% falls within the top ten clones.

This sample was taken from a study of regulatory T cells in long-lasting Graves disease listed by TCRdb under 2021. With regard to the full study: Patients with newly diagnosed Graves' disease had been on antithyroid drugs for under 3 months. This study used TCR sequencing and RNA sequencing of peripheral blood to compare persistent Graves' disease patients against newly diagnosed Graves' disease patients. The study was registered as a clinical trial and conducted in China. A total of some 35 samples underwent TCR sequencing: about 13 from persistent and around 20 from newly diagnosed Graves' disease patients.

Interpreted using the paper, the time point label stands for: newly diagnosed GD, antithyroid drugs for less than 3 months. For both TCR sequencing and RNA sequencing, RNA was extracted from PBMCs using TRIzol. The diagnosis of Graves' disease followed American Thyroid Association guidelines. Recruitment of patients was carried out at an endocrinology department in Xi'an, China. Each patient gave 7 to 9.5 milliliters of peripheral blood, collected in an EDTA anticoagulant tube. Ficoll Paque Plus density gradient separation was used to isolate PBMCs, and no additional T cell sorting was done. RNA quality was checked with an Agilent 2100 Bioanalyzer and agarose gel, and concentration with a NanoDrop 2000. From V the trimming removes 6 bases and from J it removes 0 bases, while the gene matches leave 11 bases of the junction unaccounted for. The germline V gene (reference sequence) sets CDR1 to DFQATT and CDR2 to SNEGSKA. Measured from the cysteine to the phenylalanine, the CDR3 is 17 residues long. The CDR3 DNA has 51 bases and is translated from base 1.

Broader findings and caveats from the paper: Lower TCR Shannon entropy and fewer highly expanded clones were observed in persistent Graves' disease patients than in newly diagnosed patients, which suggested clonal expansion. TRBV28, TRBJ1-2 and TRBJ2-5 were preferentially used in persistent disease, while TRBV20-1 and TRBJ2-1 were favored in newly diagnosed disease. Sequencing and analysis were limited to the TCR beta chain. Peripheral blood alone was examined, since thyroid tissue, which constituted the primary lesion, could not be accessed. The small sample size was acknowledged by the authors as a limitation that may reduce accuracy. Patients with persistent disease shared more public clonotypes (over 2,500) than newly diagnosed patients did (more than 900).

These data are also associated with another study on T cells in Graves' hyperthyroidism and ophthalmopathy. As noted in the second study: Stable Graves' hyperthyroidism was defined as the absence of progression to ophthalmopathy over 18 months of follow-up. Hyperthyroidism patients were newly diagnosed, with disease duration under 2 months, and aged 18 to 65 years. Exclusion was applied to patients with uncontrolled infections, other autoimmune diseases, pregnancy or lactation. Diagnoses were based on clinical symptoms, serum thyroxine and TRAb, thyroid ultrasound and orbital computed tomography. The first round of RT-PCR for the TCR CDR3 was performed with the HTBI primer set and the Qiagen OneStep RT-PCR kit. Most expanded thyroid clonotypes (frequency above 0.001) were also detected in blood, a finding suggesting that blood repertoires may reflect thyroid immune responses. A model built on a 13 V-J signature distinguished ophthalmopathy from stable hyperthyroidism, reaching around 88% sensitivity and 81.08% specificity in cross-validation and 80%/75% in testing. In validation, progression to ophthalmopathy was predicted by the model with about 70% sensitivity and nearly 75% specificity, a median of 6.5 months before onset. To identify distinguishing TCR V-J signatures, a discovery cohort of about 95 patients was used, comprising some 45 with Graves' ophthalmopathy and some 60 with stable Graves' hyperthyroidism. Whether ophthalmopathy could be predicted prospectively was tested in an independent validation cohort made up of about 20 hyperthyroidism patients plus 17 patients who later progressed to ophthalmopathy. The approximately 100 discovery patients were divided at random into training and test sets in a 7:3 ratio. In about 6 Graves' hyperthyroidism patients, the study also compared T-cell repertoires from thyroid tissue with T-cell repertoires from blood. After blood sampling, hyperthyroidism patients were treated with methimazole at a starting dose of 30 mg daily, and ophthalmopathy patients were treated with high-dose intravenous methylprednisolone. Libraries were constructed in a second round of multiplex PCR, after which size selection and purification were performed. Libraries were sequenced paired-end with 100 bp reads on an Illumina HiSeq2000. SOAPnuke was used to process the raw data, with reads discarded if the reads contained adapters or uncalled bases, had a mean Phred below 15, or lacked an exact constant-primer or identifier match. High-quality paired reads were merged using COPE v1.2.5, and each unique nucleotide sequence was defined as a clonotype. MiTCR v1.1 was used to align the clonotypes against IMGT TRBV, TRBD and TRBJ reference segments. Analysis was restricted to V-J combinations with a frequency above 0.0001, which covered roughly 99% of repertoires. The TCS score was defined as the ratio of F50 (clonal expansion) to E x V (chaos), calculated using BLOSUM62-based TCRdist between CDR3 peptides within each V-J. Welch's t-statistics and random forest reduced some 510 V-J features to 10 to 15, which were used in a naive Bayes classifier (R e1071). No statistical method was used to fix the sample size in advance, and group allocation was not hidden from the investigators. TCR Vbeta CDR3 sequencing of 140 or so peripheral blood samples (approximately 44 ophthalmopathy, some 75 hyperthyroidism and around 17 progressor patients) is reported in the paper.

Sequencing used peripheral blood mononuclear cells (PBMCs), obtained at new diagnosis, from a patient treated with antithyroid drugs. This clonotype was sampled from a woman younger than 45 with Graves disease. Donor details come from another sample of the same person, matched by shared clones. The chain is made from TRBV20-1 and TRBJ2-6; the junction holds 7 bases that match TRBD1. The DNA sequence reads TGCAGTGCCGCGCCGGGACAGTTCACCTCTGGGGCCAACGTCCTGACTTTC. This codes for CSAAPGQFTSGANVLTF.